Sequencing of this T cell receptor (beta chain) was carried out in a study of blood T cell repertoires in COVID-19. For the study at large: COVID-19 samples from acute and convalescent phases originated in the United States, Italy and Spain. Sources were T cells, B-cell-depleted T cells, or PBMCs; the material itself was cDNA or gDNA.

The J segment lost 10 bases and the V segment lost 0 bases, leaving 5 bases of the junction unmatched. Germline loops: CDR1 SGHRS, CDR2 YFSETQ. This CDR3 has 14 amino acids. This clone appeared once. In the original analysis: Estimation of nucleated cell counts relied on the amplification of reference gene primers. The method was immunoSEQ multiplex PCR; TCRdb's version includes in-frame clones alone and lacks a portion of them. V, J and clone size derive from that table, while D and trimming were established from the DNA sequence. Altogether 110,000 or so clones are present, approximately 90% being singletons, with the ten largest covering around 8.4%.

This sequence joins TRBV5-1 and TRBJ2-3, with 10 bases fitting TRBD1. What was sequenced was peripheral blood. The sequence derives from a woman in her sixties or seventies who had recovered from COVID-19. CDR3 DNA sequence: TGCGCCAGCAGCTTGGGACAGGGGGCAGGTGCGCAGTATTTT. It yields the protein CASSLGQGAGAQYF.